The 4 T cell receptor beta chains below were found in one sample sequenced in a study of cytomegalovirus exposure and HLA in healthy donors. Amplification used 60 Vbeta primers and 13 Jbeta primers. Using immunoSEQ multiplex PCR, the repertoire was profiled, and TCRdb retains in-frame clones only, with some absent. The table records roughly 100,000 clones, 60% to 80% of them present only once. Specimen: PBMCs. The source is a woman in her 40s in good health and CMV-seropositive.

V usage is TRBV27 and J usage is TRBJ2-1, with D hard to call. The CDR3 consists of 13 residues. Per germline, CDR1 MNHEY and CDR2 SMNVEV (reference sequence). The CDR3 DNA follows: TGTGCATCAGGTCCAAGCTCCTACAATGAGCAGTTCTTC. This translates into CASGPSSYNEQFF.

The CDR3 DNA reads as TGTGCCACTAGCGGGCTCGCCTACAATGAGCAGTTCTTC. It yields the protein CATSGLAYNEQFF. V usage is TRBV28 and J usage is TRBJ2-1, with 8 bases identical to TRBD2. Unmatched junction bases numbered 4, after V lost 10 bases and J lost 2 bases. The CDR3 has 13 amino acids. CDR1 MDHEN and CDR2 SYDVKM come from the germline V gene.

The CDR3 DNA reads TGTGCCAGCAGCGCAGGGTGGCGGGACTACAATGAGCAGTTCTTC. Translating it yields CASSAGWRDYNEQFF. The V gene is TRBV11-2, the J gene TRBJ2-1, with D perhaps matching TRBD2 (6 bases). CDR1 SGHAT and CDR2 FQNNGV come from the germline V gene. This CDR3 region has 15 residues. The V end lost 5 bases, the J end lost 3 bases, and 14 bases lay between the germline ends. Full variable domain (missing parts from reference TRBV11-2 and TRBJ2-1): EAGVAQSPRYKIIEKRQSVAFWCNPISGHATLYWYQQILGQGPKLLIQFQNNGVVDDSQLPKDRFSAERLKGVDSTLKIQPAKLEDSAVYLCASSAGWRDYNEQFFGPGTRLTVL.

J is TRBJ2-1 and V is TRBV27; D perhaps matches TRBD2 (5 bases). CDR1 is MNHEY, CDR2 SMNVEV, per germline (reference sequence). This CDR3 is 13 amino acids long. The V end was cut by 7 bases, the J end by 8 bases, with 15 bases between. CDR3 residues: CASKTWTSDEQFF. The CDR3 DNA sequence: TGTGCCAGCAAAACGTGGACTTCGGATGAGCAGTTCTTC.